The 23 T cell receptor beta chains listed next were all sequenced from one sample in a study of blood T cell repertoires in COVID-19. Some clones are missing from TCRdb's copy, which holds only in-frame ones; the method was immunoSEQ multiplex PCR. This table holds approximately 300,000 clones, nearly 90% found once. The sequenced sample consisted of PBMCs or T cells enriched from blood (not recorded which). The receptors were sampled from a woman aged 25 to 39 who had recovered from COVID-19.

This sequence joins TRBV19 and TRBJ1-2, with D possibly being TRBD1 (6 bases). The CDR3 is 16 amino acids. Looked up from germline, CDR1 is LNHDA and CDR2 is SQIVND (reference sequence). Trimming shortened V by 5 bases and J by 9 bases, and 25 bases separated the two germline ends. The CDR3 reads CASSDPGQYFLWSYTF. The CDR3 coding sequence is TGTGCCAGTAGTGACCCCGGACAGTACTTCCTATGGAGCTACACCTTC.

For this clone: Sequence at one end of the junction differs from germline and may be a read error. This sequence joins TRBV6-1 and TRBJ2-5; 9 bases are a match to TRBD2. Germline-derived CDR1 and CDR2 are MNHNS and SASEGT. The CDR3 runs 14 residues. CDR3 nucleotide sequence: TGTGCCAGCAGTGACCGGCTAGCGGGGTGGAAGCCTAACTTC. This encodes CASSDRLAGWKPNF.

CDR3 bases: TGCGCCAGCAGCTTGGACGGGGGTTACACTGAAGCTTTCTTT. Its protein product is CASSLDGGYTEAFF. The chain carries TRBV5-1 and TRBJ1-1; D is possibly TRBD1 (5 bases). The CDR3 runs 14 residues. Trimming left V 0 bases short and J 3 bases short, with 9 bases between. Germline V gene data show CDR1 as SGHRS and CDR2 as YFSETQ.

J is TRBJ1-1 and V is TRBV9, with TRBD1 as a possible D gene (6 bases). The CDR3 is 14 residues long. Germline V gene lookup returns CDR1 SGDLS and CDR2 YYNGEE. With 2 bases removed from V and 4 bases from J, the gap between germline ends came to 12 bases. CDR3 protein: CASSVDGGSTEAFF. CDR3 coding DNA: TGTGCCAGCAGCGTGGATGGGGGCAGCACTGAAGCTTTCTTT.

V and J are TRBV9 and TRBJ2-2, with TRBD2 matching 9 bases. V was clipped by 4 bases and J by 1 base; unmatched bases: 8. Germline V gives CDR1 SGDLS, CDR2 YYNGEE. The CDR3 runs 17 residues. CDR3 in DNA: TGTGCCAGCAGCCGGATAGCGGGGGCCCAGAACACCGGGGAGCTGTTTTTT. The encoded protein is CASSRIAGAQNTGELFF.

In its sample, this clone was seen once. The V gene is TRBV18, the J gene TRBJ1-2; 11 nucleotides align to TRBD1. The V gene end was trimmed by 3 bases and the J gene end by 3 bases; junction bases not matched to a gene: 3. The germline V gene encodes CDR1 KGHSH and CDR2 LQKENI. This CDR3 has 15 residues. The CDR3 nucleotides read TGTGCCAGCTCACCGAGGACAGGGGGCGACTATGGCTACACCTTC. Amino acid sequence: CASSPRTGGDYGYTF.

The J gene is TRBJ1-1, the V gene TRBV5-1, with a weak D call TRBD1 (6 bases). Deletions cut 0 bases from V and 10 bases from J, with 16 bases between. CDR1 is SGHRS, CDR2 YFSETQ, per germline. This CDR3 region has 14 residues. The CDR3 DNA reads TGCGCCAGCAGCTTGGAGGTGGGGGAACAGGGAGCTTTCTTT. Protein product: CASSLEVGEQGAFF.

V is TRBV19 and J is TRBJ1-4; D perhaps matches TRBD1 (5 bases). The ends were cut back, 3 bases at V and 8 bases at J, with 13 bases in the middle. The germline V gene has CDR1 LNHDA and CDR2 SQIVND (reference sequence). This CDR3 comprises 14 residues. In DNA, the CDR3 is TGTGCCAGTAGTATTCGGGGGGAGTGGGAAAAACTGTTTTTT. It yields the protein CASSIRGEWEKLFF.

J is TRBJ1-1 and V is TRBV5-4; TRBD1 agrees at 8 bases. V shed 4 bases and J 0 bases; nucleotides not matched to a gene: 8. Germline CDR1 and CDR2: SGHNT and YYREEE (reference sequence). This CDR3 is 16 amino acids long. CDR3 loop: CASSTDRGIMNTEAFF. As DNA, the CDR3 is TGTGCCAGCAGCACCGACAGGGGCATAATGAACACTGAAGCTTTCTTT.

This clone was counted once. The chain recombines TRBV30 with TRBJ2-7, with a tentative D call TRBD1 (6 bases). V lost 3 bases and J 0 bases, leaving 15 bases between the germline ends. CDR1 is GTSNPN, CDR2 SVGIG, per germline (reference sequence). The CDR3 loop spans 15 amino acids. CDR3 sequence (DNA): TGTGCCTGGAGCCAGCAAGGGGGACGCTCCTACGAGCAGTACTTC. Its translation is CAWSQQGGRSYEQYF. The entire variable domain, with the rest obtained from reference TRBV30 and TRBJ2-7, is as follows: SQTIHQWPATLVQPVGSPLSLECTVEGTSNPNLYWYRQAAGRGLQLLFYSVGIGQISSEVPQNLSASRPQDRQFILSSKKLLLSDSGFYLCAWSQQGGRSYEQYFGPGTRLTVT.

The rearrangement uses TRBV5-4 and TRBJ1-3, with 9 bases identical to TRBD1. V lost 0 bases to trimming and J lost 3 bases; unmatched junction nucleotides: 1. This CDR3 is 15 amino acids long. From germline, CDR1 is SGHNT and CDR2 YYREEE (reference sequence). The CDR3 reads CASSLDRGLGNTIYF. In DNA, the CDR3 is TGTGCCAGCAGCTTGGACAGGGGGCTTGGAAACACCATATATTTT.

The genes are TRBV4-2 and TRBJ1-1; D possibly corresponds to TRBD1 (5 bases). Trimming shortened V by 0 bases and J by 6 bases, and 8 bases separated the two germline ends. Germline CDR1 is LGHNA and CDR2 is YNFKEQ. This CDR3 is built from 13 residues. Here the CDR3 reads CASSQDTQAEAFF. The CDR3 nucleotides are TGTGCCAGCAGCCAAGATACACAGGCTGAAGCTTTCTTT.

The chain recombines TRBV6-6 with TRBJ1-1, with D perhaps matching TRBD1 (5 bases). Germline lookup yields CDR1 MNHNY and CDR2 SVGAGI (reference sequence). This CDR3 region has 13 residues. Trimming cost V 10 bases and J 1 base, with 13 bases left between them. The CDR3 reads CATSGLGNTEAFF. The CDR3 nucleotides read TGTGCCACCTCAGGGTTAGGGAACACTGAAGCTTTCTTT.

The chain has TRBV18 and TRBJ2-7; possibly TRBD1 for D (6 bases). The CDR3 has 15 amino acids. Germline values: CDR1 KGHSH, CDR2 LQKENI. Between the trimmed V and J ends, which lost 6 bases and 0 bases, there was a span of 15 bases. CDR3 loop: CASSRDRLSSYEQYF. The CDR3 DNA reads as TGTGCCAGCTCCCGCGACAGGTTGAGCTCCTACGAGCAGTACTTC.

This clone appeared a few times. The J gene is TRBJ2-1, the V gene TRBV19, with 9 bases matching TRBD2. Germline V gene sequence: CDR1 LNHDA, CDR2 SQIVND (reference sequence). J lost 4 bases, V lost 9 bases, and 10 bases had no gene match. This CDR3 region has 15 residues. This CDR3 reads CASHSKRGVYNEQFF. CDR3 DNA: TGTGCCAGCCATTCAAAGCGGGGGGTTTACAATGAGCAGTTCTTC.

J is TRBJ2-3 and V is TRBV5-1; D is perhaps TRBD2 (5 bases). V was pared by 0 bases and J by 9 bases, with 17 bases between. The germline V gene has CDR1 SGHRS and CDR2 YFSETQ. CDR3 length: 15 amino acids. The CDR3: CASSLAIGTSETQYF. CDR3 in DNA: TGCGCCAGCAGCTTGGCCATAGGTACTAGTGAGACGCAGTATTTT.

The chain uses TRBV24-1 and TRBJ2-2, with 10 nucleotides matching TRBD1. The CDR3 loop spans 17 amino acids. Germline V gene lookup returns CDR1 KGHDR and CDR2 SFDVKD. The V gene end was trimmed by 0 bases and the J gene end by 3 bases; junction bases not matched to a gene: 3. CDR3 nucleotide sequence: TGTGCCACCAGTGATTTGTTTGGGACAGGGGACACCGGGGAGCTGTTTTTT. Its translation: CATSDLFGTGDTGELFF.

The chain recombines TRBV30 with TRBJ2-7, with 9 bases matching TRBD1. This CDR3 comprises 13 residues. Germline-derived CDR1 and CDR2 are GTSNPN and SVGIG (reference sequence). Unmatched junction bases numbered 10, after V lost 7 bases and J lost 6 bases. The CDR3 is CAFRDRVAGEQYF. The CDR3, as DNA: TGTGCCTTCCGGGACAGGGTGGCAGGCGAGCAGTACTTC.

This chain links TRBV11-2 with TRBJ1-3, with D unclear. This CDR3 region has 14 residues. CDR1 and CDR2 from the germline V gene are SGHAT and FQNNGV. V shed 0 bases and J shed 4 bases, with 7 bases lying between them. CDR3 coding DNA: TGTGCCAGCAGCTTAGAGCACGGGGGAAACACCATATATTTT. Translating gives CASSLEHGGNTIYF. Filled out from reference TRBV11-2 and TRBJ1-3, the complete variable domain reads EAGVAQSPRYKIIEKRQSVAFWCNPISGHATLYWYQQILGQGPKLLIQFQNNGVVDDSQLPKDRFSAERLKGVDSTLKIQPAKLEDSAVYLCASSLEHGGNTIYFGEGSWLTVV.

The J gene is TRBJ1-6, the V gene TRBV20-1; D may be TRBD1 (5 bases). Per germline, CDR1 DFQATT and CDR2 SNEGSKA (reference sequence). The CDR3 contains 12 residues. Trimming removed 3 bases from V and 10 bases from J, with 10 bases in between. The CDR3 nucleotides are TGCAGTGCTAGTTCCGGGGGATCACCCCTCCACTTT. It is translated as CSASSGGSPLHF.

This clone was seen a handful of times. The chain couples TRBV5-6 to TRBJ1-1; 10 nucleotides match TRBD1. The V and J ends lost 3 bases and 8 bases, in that order; junction bases with no gene match: 7. CDR3 length equals 14 residues. Germline V CDR1 and CDR2: SGHDT, YYEEEE. CDR3: CASSWTGTGDEAFF. In nucleotides, the CDR3 is TGTGCCAGCAGCTGGACCGGGACAGGGGACGAAGCTTTCTTT.

The chain uses TRBV7-9 and TRBJ1-1, with D possibly being TRBD1 (6 bases). CDR1 SEHNR and CDR2 FQNEAQ come from the germline V gene (reference sequence). V lost 1 base, J lost 4 bases, and 13 bases lay in between. The CDR3 consists of 15 residues. CDR3 loop: CASSLVAGGLTEAFF. In nucleotides, the CDR3 is TGTGCCAGCAGCTTAGTGGCGGGGGGCCTCACTGAAGCTTTCTTT.

CDR3: CASSSAGTGGGEQYF. The CDR3 DNA is TGCGCCAGCAGCTCGGCCGGGACAGGAGGTGGGGAGCAGTACTTC. V usage is TRBV5-1 and J usage is TRBJ2-7; 8 nucleotides agree with TRBD1. Germline-derived CDR1 and CDR2 are SGHRS and YFSETQ. CDR3 length equals 15 residues. Trimming cost V 3 bases and J 7 bases; bases outside gene matches: 12.